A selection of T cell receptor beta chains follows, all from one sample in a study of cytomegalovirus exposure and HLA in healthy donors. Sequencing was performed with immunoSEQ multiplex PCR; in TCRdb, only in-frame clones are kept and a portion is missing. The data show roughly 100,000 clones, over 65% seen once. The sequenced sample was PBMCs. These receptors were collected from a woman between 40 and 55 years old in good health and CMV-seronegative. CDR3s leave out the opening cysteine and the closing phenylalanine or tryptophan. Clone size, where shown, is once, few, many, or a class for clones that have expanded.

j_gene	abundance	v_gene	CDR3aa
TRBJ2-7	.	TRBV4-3	ASSQGAGRAYEQY
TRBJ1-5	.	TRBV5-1	ASSLTGEQPQH
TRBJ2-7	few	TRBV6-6	ASSFGDYEQY
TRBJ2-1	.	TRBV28	ASSRRVGGKYNEQF
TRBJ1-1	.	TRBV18	ASSPLNVGGANTEAF
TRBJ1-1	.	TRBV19	AYNRELEAF
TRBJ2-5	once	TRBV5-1	ASSLTREETQY
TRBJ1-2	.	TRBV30	ACPRVTNYGYT
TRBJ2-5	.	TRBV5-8	ASSYHVIPTGVGETQY
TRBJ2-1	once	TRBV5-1	ASSFGLAGGLNEQF
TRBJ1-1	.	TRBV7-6	ASSLGGSEAF
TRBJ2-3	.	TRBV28	ASSSQGGRWDTQY
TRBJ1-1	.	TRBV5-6	ASSLMIRNTEAF
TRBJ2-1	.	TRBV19	ASGSEGTAYNEQF
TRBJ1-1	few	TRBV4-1	ASSPGAGAEAF
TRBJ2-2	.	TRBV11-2	ASSLDFLVYGSPELF
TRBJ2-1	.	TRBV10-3	AISESAGVRSNEQF
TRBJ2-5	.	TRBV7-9	SSRSTGETQY
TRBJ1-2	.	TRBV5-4	ASSLQEGAYGYT
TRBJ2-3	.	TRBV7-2	ASSSAGGRTRDTQY
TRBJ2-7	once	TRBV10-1	ASNQGQRSYEQY
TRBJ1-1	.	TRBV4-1	ASSQGMDTEAF